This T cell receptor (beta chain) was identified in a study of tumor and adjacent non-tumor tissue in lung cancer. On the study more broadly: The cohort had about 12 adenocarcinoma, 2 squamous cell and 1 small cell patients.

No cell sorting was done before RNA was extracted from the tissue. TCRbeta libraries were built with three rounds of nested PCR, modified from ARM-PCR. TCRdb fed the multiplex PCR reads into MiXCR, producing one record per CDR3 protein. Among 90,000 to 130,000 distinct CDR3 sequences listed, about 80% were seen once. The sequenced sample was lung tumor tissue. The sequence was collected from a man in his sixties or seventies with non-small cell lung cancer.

The CDR3 loop is CSVDSTSSTDTQYF. DNA for the CDR3: TGCAGCGTTGATAGCACGTCTAGCACAGATACGCAGTATTTT. This chain joins TRBV29-1 and TRBJ2-3; no clear D gene. V dropped 3 bases and J dropped 0 bases, with 10 bases sitting between them. Germline loops: CDR1 SQVTM, CDR2 ANQGSEA. The CDR3 runs to 14 residues.